Following are 23 T cell receptor beta chains from one sample sequenced in a study of PD-L1 blockade in urothelial cancer. Some clones are missing from TCRdb's copy, which holds only in-frame ones; the method was immunoSEQ multiplex PCR. The sample comprises about 74,000 clones, approximately 80% of which are singletons, and 4.5% to 5.5% rests with the top ten. Here the sequenced sample was PBMCs, taken around atezolizumab (anti-PD-L1) treatment. Receptors originate from a man between 65 and 85 years old with urothelial cancer.

The chain joins TRBV4-1 to TRBJ2-7; 9 bases map to TRBD2. The V and J ends lost 3 bases and 4 bases, in that order; junction bases with no gene match: 7. The CDR3 loop spans 15 amino acids. CDR1 and CDR2 (germline): MGHRA, YSYEKL. The CDR3 loop reads CASSHRLADLYEQYF. The CDR3 DNA sequence: TGCGCCAGCAGCCACCGACTAGCGGACCTTTACGAGCAGTACTTC.

The chain uses TRBV19 and TRBJ2-3; 11 bases match TRBD2. This CDR3 comprises 16 residues. Unmatched junction bases numbered 6, after V lost 3 bases and J lost 4 bases. CDR1 is LNHDA, CDR2 SQIVND, per germline (reference sequence). The CDR3 bases are TGTGCCAGTAGTATCGGGCTAGCGGGAGGAGCAGATACGCAGTATTTT. It translates to CASSIGLAGGADTQYF.

The chain recombines TRBV9 with TRBJ2-3; D is undetermined. The germline CDR1 and CDR2 sequences are SGDLS and YYNGEE. This CDR3 comprises 14 residues. The V and J ends lost 0 bases and 3 bases respectively, with 8 bases between them. Here the CDR3 reads CASSVDLATDTQYF. Here the CDR3 DNA reads TGTGCCAGCAGCGTAGATTTAGCAACAGATACGCAGTATTTT.

The J gene is TRBJ2-7, the V gene TRBV10-2; possible D gene TRBD2, 5 bases. The CDR3 extends over 14 amino acids. Germline CDR1 reads WSHSY; CDR2 reads SAAADI. The V end lost 6 bases, the J end lost 0 bases, and 12 bases lay between the germline ends. CDR3 DNA: TGCGCCAGCAGGCTAGCCTCTAGCTCCTACGAGCAGTACTTC. Translation: CASRLASSSYEQYF.

The rearrangement joins TRBV11-2 to TRBJ2-7, with TRBD2 identical over 9 bases. The CDR3 consists of 14 residues. The J segment lost 2 bases and the V segment lost 4 bases, leaving 3 bases of the junction unmatched. CDR1 SGHAT and CDR2 FQNNGV come from the germline V gene. CDR3 bases: TGTGCCAGCAGCTACAAGCGGGGGGCCTACGAGCAGTACTTC. As protein: CASSYKRGAYEQYF.

This chain uses TRBV19 with TRBJ2-3, with 8 bases identical to TRBD2. Germline assignment: CDR1 LNHDA and CDR2 SQIVND (reference sequence). V lost 8 bases, J lost 4 bases, and 8 bases stayed unmatched. This CDR3 has 14 amino acids. The CDR3 DNA sequence: TGTGCCAGTTCAAACGGGAGGGGATCAGATACGCAGTATTTT. As protein: CASSNGRGSDTQYF.

The chain joins TRBV7-6 to TRBJ1-4; TRBD1 might be the D (5 bases). Trimming took off 5 bases at V and 14 bases at J, with 21 bases between the two ends. The germline CDR1 and CDR2 sequences are SGHVS and FNYEAQ. CDR3 length: 14 residues. The CDR3 sequence is CASSPEIRQPALFF. The CDR3 nucleotides read TGTGCCAGCAGCCCAGAAATACGACAGCCGGCCCTGTTTTTT. The variable domain in full, completed from reference TRBV7-6 and TRBJ1-4, reads GAGVSQSPRYKVTKRGQDVALRCDPISGHVSLYWYRQALGQGPEFLTYFNYEAQQDKSGLPNDRFSAERPEGSISTLTIQRTEQRDSAMYRCASSPEIRQPALFFGSGTQLSVL.

The chain carries TRBV28 and TRBJ1-1; TRBD1 matches at 7 bases. Per the germline V gene, CDR1 is MDHEN and CDR2 is SYDVKM. The CDR3 contains 13 residues. V lost 6 bases, J lost 4 bases, and 5 bases stayed unmatched. The CDR3 nucleotides read TGTGCCAGCAGCAGGGACAGCACCACTGAAGCTTTCTTT. This gives the protein CASSRDSTTEAFF.

This chain links TRBV18 with TRBJ2-5, with 10 nucleotides matching TRBD2. The CDR3 is 15 residues long. Per the germline V gene, CDR1 is KGHSH and CDR2 is LQKENI. V shed 2 bases and J 4 bases; nucleotides not matched to a gene: 4. The CDR3, as DNA: TGTGCCAGCTCACCATTTAGCGGGAGGAGAGAGACCCAGTACTTC. Its protein is CASSPFSGRRETQYF.

The chain couples TRBV25-1 to TRBJ2-5, with D perhaps TRBD1 (6 bases). This CDR3 contains 13 residues. Germline CDR1 is MGHDK and CDR2 is SYGVNS. The V end was cut by 6 bases, the J end by 0 bases, with 8 bases between. The CDR3 DNA reads TGTGCCAGCAGAAACAGGGACCAAGAGACCCAGTACTTC. Protein product: CASRNRDQETQYF.

The chain links TRBV7-2 to TRBJ2-1; D perhaps matches TRBD2 (6 bases). From germline, CDR1 is SGHTA and CDR2 FQGNSA. The CDR3 has 15 residues. V gave up 2 bases and J gave up 6 bases, with 14 bases separating them. The CDR3 nucleotides read TGTGCCAGCAGCTTATTGGGGGGTGTCGGCAATGAGCAGTTCTTC. Translating gives CASSLLGGVGNEQFF.

V usage is TRBV5-6 and J usage is TRBJ2-1; 15 nucleotides agree with TRBD2. J lost 2 bases, V lost 4 bases, and 4 bases had no gene match. Germline loops: CDR1 SGHDT, CDR2 YYEEEE. The CDR3 extends over 17 amino acids. The CDR3 nucleotides read TGTGCCAGCAGCCCGGGACTAGCGGGAGGTCCCTACAATGAGCAGTTCTTC. Translation: CASSPGLAGGPYNEQFF.

This chain uses TRBV6-1 with TRBJ1-4, with D uncertain. The CDR3 totals 15 residues. Trimming took off 5 bases at V and 6 bases at J, with 16 bases between the two ends. The V gene's germline CDR1 is MNHNS and CDR2 SASEGT. CDR3 coding DNA: TGTGCCAGCAGTTTACAGACCGGGATTGATGAAAAACTGTTTTTT. This translates into CASSLQTGIDEKLFF.

V is TRBV9 and J is TRBJ2-3; 12 bases map to TRBD1. This CDR3 spans 16 amino acids. CDR1 is SGDLS and CDR2 is YYNGEE in the germline V gene. V gave up 4 bases and J gave up 6 bases; unmatched junction bases: 9. CDR3 coding DNA: TGTGCCAGCAGCTCTCCCCCGGGACAGGGGGCTGATACGCAGTATTTT. It specifies CASSSPPGQGADTQYF.

The CDR3 reads CASSPRDRVYEQYF. The CDR3 DNA reads as TGTGCCAGCAGCCCCCGGGACAGGGTGTACGAGCAGTACTTC. The chain recombines TRBV7-9 with TRBJ2-7; 9 bases are shared with TRBD1. V shed 5 bases, J shed 4 bases, and the junction held 6 bases outside the gene matches. Germline CDR1 is SEHNR and CDR2 is FQNEAQ (reference sequence). The CDR3 spans 14 residues.

The CDR3 loop reads CASTGIAGAQQYF. The CDR3 coding sequence is TGTGCCAGCACCGGAATAGCGGGAGCCCAGCAGTACTTC. This chain uses TRBV6-6 with TRBJ2-7; TRBD2 matches at 9 bases. Trimming removed 7 bases from V and 8 bases from J; junction bases left unmatched: 9. Germline CDR1 is MNHNY and CDR2 is SVGAGI (reference sequence). This CDR3 is built from 13 residues.

The chain is built from TRBV7-6 and TRBJ1-3; 9 bases are shared with TRBD1. Unmatched junction bases numbered 5, after V lost 2 bases and J lost 3 bases. The CDR3 has 16 residues. The V gene's germline CDR1 is SGHVS and CDR2 FNYEAQ. The DNA for the CDR3 is TGTGCCAGCAGCTTAAACCGGGACAGGGTTGGAAACACCATATATTTT. Amino acids: CASSLNRDRVGNTIYF.

In its sample, this clone was seen once. J is TRBJ2-7 and V is TRBV6-1; D perhaps matches TRBD1 (6 bases). This CDR3 has 15 amino acids. The V gene lost 3 bases and the J gene lost 2 bases, with 14 bases spanning the gap. Germline V lookup: CDR1 MNHNS, CDR2 SASEGT. CDR3 protein: CASSERQDGTYEQYF. CDR3 coding DNA: TGTGCCAGCAGTGAGCGACAGGACGGAACCTACGAGCAGTACTTC.

The chain uses TRBV6-5 and TRBJ2-7; 7 nucleotides agree with TRBD2. The CDR3 is 15 amino acids. Trimming took 1 base from V and 1 from J; bases not matched to a gene: 4. From germline, CDR1 is MNHEY and CDR2 SVGAGI. The DNA of the CDR3 is TGTGCCAGCAGTTACTTTCGCGGGAGTTCCTACGAGCAGTACTTC. Amino acids: CASSYFRGSSYEQYF.

The chain carries TRBV18 and TRBJ1-1; D is perhaps TRBD1 (5 bases). Between the trimmed V and J ends, which lost 7 bases and 4 bases, there was a span of 16 bases. Germline V lookup: CDR1 KGHSH, CDR2 LQKENI. The CDR3 spans 14 residues. The CDR3 region has the DNA TGTGCCAGCTGCACCCTCGGGGGTACCACTGAAGCTTTCTTT. This translates into CASCTLGGTTEAFF.

This chain joins TRBV10-2 and TRBJ1-5, with 7 bases matching TRBD1. CDR1 and CDR2 (germline): WSHSY, SAAADI. The CDR3 has 14 residues. The J segment lost 6 bases and the V segment lost 2 bases, leaving 4 bases of the junction unmatched. The CDR3 region has the DNA TGCGCCAGCAGTGAGCAGGGGGGTCGTCAGCCCCAGCATTTT. Its translation: CASSEQGGRQPQHF.

The chain carries TRBV7-2 and TRBJ2-7, with D perhaps TRBD2 (6 bases). The CDR3 is 14 amino acids. With 5 bases removed from V and 6 bases from J, the gap between germline ends came to 17 bases. Germline CDR1 is SGHTA and CDR2 is FQGNSA. In nucleotides, the CDR3 is TGTGCCAGCAGCCCCATCCGGGACTTCATCGAGCAGTACTTC. It yields the protein CASSPIRDFIEQYF.

The rearrangement joins TRBV29-1 to TRBJ1-4; TRBD1 matches 7 bases. Trimming cost V 5 bases and J 8 bases; bases outside gene matches: 5. The germline CDR1 and CDR2 sequences are SQVTM and ANQGSEA. The CDR3 contains 12 residues. The CDR3 region has the DNA TGCAGCGTTAGTGTACAGGGGGAAAAACTGTTTTTT. It is translated as CSVSVQGEKLFF.